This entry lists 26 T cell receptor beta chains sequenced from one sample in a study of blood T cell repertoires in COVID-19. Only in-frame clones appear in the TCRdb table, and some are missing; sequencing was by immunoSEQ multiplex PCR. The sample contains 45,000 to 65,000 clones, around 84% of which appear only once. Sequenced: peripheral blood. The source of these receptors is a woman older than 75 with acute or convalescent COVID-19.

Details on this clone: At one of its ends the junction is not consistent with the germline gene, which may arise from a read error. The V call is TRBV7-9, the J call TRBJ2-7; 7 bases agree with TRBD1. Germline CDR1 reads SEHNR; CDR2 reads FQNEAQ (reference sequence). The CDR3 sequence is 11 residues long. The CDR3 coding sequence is TGTGCCAGCAGCTTACAGGGACAGCACGTCTTC. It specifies CASSLQGQHVF. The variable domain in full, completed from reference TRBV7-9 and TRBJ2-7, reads DTGVSQNPRHKITKRGQNVTFRCDPISEHNRLYWYRQTLGQGPEFLTYFQNEAQLEKSRLLSDRFSAERPKGSFSTLEIQRTEQGDSAMYLCASSLQGQHVFGPGTRLTVT.

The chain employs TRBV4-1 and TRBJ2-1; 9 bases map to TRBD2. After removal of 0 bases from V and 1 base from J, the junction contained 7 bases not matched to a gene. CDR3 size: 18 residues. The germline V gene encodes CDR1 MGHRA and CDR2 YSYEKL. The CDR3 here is CASSQDDLAGESYNEQFF. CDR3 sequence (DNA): TGCGCCAGCAGCCAAGATGATTTAGCGGGGGAGTCCTACAATGAGCAGTTCTTC.

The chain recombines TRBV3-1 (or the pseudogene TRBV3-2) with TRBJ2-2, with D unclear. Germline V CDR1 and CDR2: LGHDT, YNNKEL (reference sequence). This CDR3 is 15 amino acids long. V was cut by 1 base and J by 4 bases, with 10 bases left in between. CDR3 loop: CASSQGRQRTGELFF. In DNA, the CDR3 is TGTGCCAGCAGCCAAGGTCGCCAGCGCACCGGGGAGCTGTTTTTT.

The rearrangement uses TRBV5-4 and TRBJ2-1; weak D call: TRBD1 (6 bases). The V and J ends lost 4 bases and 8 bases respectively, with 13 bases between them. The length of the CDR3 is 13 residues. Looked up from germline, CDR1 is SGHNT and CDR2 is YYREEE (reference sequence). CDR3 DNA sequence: TGTGCCAGCAGCAACGCTGGGGGCGATGAGCAGTTCTTC. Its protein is CASSNAGGDEQFF.

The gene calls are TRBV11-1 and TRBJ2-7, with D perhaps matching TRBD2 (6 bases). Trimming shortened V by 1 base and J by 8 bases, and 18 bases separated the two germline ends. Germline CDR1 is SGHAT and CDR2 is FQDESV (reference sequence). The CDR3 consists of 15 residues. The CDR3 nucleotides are TGTGCCAGCAGCTTAGGGCGGGGACCAGGCGGGCAGCAGTACTTC. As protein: CASSLGRGPGGQQYF.

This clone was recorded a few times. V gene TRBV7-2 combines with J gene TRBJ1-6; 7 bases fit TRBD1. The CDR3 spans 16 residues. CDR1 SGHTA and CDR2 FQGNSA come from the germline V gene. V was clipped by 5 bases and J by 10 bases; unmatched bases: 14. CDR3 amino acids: CASSPLGGQRYSPLHF. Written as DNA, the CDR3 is TGTGCCAGCAGCCCTCTAGGGGGACAGAGGTACTCACCCCTCCACTTT. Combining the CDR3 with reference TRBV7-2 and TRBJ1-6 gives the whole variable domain GAGVSQSPSNKVTEKGKDVELRCDPISGHTALYWYRQSLGQGLEFLIYFQGNSAPDKSGLPSDRFSAERTGGSVSTLTIQRTQQEDSAVYLCASSPLGGQRYSPLHFGNGTRLTVT.

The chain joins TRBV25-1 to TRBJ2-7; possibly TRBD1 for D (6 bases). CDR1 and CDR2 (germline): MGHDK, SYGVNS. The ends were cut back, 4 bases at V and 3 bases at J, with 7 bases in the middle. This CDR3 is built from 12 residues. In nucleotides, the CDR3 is TGTGCCAGCAGTGTGGACAGCTACGAGCAGTACTTC. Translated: CASSVDSYEQYF.

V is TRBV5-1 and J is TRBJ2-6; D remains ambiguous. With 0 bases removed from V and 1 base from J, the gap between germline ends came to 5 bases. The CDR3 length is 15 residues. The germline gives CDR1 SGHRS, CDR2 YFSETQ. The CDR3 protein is CASSLVLSGANVLTF. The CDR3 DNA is TGCGCCAGCAGCTTGGTCCTTTCTGGGGCCAACGTCCTGACTTTC. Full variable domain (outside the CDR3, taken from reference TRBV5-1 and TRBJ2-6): KAGVTQTPRYLIKTRGQQVTLSCSPISGHRSVSWYQQTPGQGLQFLFEYFSETQRNKGNFPGRFSGRQFSNSRSEMNVSTLELGDSALYLCASSLVLSGANVLTFGAGSRLTVL.

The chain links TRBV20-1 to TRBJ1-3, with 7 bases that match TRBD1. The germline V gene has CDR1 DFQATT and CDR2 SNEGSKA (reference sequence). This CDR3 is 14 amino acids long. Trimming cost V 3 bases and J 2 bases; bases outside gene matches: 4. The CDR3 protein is CSASWQGAGNTIYF. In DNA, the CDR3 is TGCAGTGCTAGTTGGCAGGGGGCTGGAAACACCATATATTTT.

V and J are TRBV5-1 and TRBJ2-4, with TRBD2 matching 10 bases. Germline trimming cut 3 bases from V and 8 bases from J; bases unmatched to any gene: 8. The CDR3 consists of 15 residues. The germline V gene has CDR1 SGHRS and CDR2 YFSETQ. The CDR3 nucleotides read TGCGCCAGCAGCTGGTCCGCTAGCGGGGGAGACATTCAGTACTTC. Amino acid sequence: CASSWSASGGDIQYF.

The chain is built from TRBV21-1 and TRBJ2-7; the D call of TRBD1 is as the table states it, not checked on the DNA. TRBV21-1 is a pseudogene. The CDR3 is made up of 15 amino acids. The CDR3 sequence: CASSKGPGQSYEQYF. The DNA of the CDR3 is TGTGCCAGCAGCAAAGGGCCGGGACAGAGCTACGAGCAGTACTTC.

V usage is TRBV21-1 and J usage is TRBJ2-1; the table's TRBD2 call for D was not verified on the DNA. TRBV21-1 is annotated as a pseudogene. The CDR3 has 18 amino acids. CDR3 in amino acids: CASSKAGFGDSLYNEQFF. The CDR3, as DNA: TGTGCCAGCAGCAAAGCCGGTTTTGGGGACTCCCTCTACAATGAGCAGTTCTTC.

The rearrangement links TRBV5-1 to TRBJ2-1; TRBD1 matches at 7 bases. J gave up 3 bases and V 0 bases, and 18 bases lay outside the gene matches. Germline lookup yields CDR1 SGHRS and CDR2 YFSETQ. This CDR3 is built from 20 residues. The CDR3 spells CASSLATGFRTGDIYNEQFF. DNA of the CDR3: TGCGCCAGCAGCTTGGCGACTGGTTTCAGAACAGGGGATATCTACAATGAGCAGTTCTTC.

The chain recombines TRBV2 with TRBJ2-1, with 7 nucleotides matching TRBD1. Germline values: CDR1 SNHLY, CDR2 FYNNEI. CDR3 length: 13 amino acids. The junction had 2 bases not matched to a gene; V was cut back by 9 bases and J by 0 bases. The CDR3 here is CARQGSSYNEQFF. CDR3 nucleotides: TGTGCCAGACAGGGGAGCTCCTACAATGAGCAGTTCTTC. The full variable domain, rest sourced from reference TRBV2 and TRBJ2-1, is EPEVTQTPSHQVTQMGQEVILRCVPISNHLYFYWYRQILGQKVEFLVSFYNNEISEKSEIFDDQFSVERPDGSNFTLKIRSTKLEDSAMYFCARQGSSYNEQFFGPGTRLTVL.

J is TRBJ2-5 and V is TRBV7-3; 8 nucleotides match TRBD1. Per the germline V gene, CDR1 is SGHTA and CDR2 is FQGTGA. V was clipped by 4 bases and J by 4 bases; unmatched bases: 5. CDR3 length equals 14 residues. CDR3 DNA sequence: TGTGCCAGCAGCTCGCAGGGGGCAGGAGAGACCCAGTACTTC. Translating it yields CASSSQGAGETQYF.

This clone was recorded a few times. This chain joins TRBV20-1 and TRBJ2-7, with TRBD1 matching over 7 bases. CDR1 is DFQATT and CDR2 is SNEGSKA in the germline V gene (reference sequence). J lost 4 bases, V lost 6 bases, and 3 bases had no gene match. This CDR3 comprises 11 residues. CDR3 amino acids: CSAQGQYEQYF. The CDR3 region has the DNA TGCAGTGCACAGGGGCAGTACGAGCAGTACTTC.

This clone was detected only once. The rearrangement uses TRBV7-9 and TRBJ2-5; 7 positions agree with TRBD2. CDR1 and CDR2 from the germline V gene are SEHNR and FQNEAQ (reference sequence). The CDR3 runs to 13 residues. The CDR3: CTGGGGTVGTQYF. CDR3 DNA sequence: TGTACCGGAGGCGGGGGAACCGTGGGGACCCAGTACTTC.

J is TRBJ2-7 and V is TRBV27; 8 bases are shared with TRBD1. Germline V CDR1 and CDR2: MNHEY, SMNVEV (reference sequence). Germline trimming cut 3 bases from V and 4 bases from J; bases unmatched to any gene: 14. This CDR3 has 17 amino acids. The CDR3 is CASSFSAARDRKYEQYF. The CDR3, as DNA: TGTGCCAGCAGTTTCTCCGCGGCTAGGGACAGGAAATACGAGCAGTACTTC.

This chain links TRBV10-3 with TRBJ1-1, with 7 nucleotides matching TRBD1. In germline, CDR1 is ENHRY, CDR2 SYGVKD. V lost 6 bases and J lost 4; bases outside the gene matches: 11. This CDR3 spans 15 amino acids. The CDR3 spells CAIRATGTMATEAFF. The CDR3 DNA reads TGTGCCATCAGGGCGACAGGGACGATGGCCACTGAAGCTTTCTTT.

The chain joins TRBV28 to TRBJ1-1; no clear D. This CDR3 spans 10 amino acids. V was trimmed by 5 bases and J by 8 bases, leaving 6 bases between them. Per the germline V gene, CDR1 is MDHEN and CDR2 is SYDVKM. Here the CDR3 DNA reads TGTGCCAGCAGTGCCAGGGAAGCTTTCTTT. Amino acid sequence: CASSAREAFF. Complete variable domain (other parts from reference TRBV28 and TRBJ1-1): DVKVTQSSRYLVKRTGEKVFLECVQDMDHENMFWYRQDPGLGLRLIYFSYDVKMKEKGDIPEGYSVSREKKERFSLILESASTNQTSMYLCASSAREAFFGQGTRLTVV.

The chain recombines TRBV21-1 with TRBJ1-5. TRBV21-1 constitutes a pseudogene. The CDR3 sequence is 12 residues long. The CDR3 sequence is CASSAFRQPQHF. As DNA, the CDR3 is TGTGCCAGCAGCGCCTTCCGGCAGCCCCAGCATTTT.

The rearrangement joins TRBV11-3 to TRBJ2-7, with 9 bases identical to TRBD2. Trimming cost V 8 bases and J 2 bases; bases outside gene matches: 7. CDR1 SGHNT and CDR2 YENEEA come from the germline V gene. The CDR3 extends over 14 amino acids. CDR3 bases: TGTGCCAGCGGACCGGGACTAGCAACCTACGAGCAGTACTTC. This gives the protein CASGPGLATYEQYF.

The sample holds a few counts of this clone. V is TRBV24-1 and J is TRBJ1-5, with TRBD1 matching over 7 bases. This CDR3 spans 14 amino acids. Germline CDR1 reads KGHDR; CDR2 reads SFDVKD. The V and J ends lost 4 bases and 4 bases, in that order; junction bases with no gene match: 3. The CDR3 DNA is TGTGCCACCAGTGACCAGGGACAGAATCAGCCCCAGCATTTT. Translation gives CATSDQGQNQPQHF.

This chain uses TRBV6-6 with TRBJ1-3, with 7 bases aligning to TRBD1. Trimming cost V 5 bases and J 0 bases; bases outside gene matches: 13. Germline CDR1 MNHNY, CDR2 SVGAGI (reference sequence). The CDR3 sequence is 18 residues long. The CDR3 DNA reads TGTGCCAGCAGTCATTCGGGGACAGTGACTTTCTCTGGAAACACCATATATTTT. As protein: CASSHSGTVTFSGNTIYF.

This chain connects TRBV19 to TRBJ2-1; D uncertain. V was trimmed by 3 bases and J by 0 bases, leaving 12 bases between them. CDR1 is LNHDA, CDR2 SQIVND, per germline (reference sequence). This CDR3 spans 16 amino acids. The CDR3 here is CASSILDTRSYNEQFF. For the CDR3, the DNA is TGTGCCAGTAGTATTCTCGACACTCGCTCCTACAATGAGCAGTTCTTC.

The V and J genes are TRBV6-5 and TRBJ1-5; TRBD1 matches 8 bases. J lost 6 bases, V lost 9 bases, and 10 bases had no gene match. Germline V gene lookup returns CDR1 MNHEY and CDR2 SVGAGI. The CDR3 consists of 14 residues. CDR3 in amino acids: CASQTGGGRQPQHF. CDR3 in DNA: TGTGCCAGTCAAACAGGGGGGGGACGTCAGCCCCAGCATTTT.